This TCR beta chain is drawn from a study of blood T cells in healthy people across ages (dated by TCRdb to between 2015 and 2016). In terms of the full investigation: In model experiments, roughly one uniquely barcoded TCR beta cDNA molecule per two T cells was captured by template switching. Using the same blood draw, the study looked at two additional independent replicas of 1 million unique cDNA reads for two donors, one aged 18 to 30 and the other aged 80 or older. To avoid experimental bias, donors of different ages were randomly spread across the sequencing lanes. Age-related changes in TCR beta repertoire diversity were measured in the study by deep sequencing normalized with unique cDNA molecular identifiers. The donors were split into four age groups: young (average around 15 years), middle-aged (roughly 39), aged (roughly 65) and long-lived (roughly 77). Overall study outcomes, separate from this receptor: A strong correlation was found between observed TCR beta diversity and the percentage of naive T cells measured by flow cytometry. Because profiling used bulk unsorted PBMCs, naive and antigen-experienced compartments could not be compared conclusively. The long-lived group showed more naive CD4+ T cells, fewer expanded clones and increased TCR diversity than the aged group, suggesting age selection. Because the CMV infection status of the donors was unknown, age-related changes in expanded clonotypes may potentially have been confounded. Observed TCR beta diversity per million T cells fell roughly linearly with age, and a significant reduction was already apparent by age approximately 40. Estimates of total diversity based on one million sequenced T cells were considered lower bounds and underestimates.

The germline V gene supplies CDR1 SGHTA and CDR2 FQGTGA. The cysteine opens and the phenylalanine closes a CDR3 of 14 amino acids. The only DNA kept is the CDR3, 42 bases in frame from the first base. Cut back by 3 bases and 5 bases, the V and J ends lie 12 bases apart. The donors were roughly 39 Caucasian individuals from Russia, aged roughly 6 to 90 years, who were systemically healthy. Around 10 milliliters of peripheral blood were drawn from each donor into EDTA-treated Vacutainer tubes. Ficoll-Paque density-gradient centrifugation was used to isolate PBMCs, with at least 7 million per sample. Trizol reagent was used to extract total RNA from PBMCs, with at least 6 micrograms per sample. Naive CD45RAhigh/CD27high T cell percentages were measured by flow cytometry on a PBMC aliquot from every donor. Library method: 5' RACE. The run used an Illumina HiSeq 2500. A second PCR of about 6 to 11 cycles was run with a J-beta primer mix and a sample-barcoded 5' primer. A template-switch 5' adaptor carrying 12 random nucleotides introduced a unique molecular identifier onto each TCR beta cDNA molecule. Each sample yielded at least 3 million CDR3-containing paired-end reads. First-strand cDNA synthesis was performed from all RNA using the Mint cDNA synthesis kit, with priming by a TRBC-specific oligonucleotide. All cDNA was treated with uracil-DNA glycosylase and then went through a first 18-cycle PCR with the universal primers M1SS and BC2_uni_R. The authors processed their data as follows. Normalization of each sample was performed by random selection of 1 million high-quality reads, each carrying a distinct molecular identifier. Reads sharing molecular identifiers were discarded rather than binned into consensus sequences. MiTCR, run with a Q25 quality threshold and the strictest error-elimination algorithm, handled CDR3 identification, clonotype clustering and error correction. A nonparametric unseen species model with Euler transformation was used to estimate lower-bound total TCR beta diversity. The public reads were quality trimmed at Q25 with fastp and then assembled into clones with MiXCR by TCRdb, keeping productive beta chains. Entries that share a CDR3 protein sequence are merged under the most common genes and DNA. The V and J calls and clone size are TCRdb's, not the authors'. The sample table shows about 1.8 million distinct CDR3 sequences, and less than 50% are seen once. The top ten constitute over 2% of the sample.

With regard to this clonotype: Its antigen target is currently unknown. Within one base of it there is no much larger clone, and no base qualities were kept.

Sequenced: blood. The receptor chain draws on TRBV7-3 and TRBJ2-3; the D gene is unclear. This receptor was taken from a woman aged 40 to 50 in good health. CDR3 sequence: CASSFTGSEDTQYF. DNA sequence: TGTGCCAGCAGCTTCACCGGGTCAGAAGATACGCAGTATTTT.